This T cell receptor beta chain was identified in a study of blood T cell repertoires in COVID-19. Study-wide background: COVID-19 samples collected from the United States, Italy and Spain covered acute and convalescent phases. T cells, B-cell-depleted T cells, or PBMCs provided the cDNA or gDNA that served as material.

Looked up from germline, CDR1 is LGHNT and CDR2 is FRNRAP. CDR3 length: 14 residues. V lost 2 bases and J lost 7, with 14 bases in between. Per the original data handling: For nucleated cells, counts were estimated from reference gene primer amplification. Sequenced by immunoSEQ multiplex PCR; TCRdb stores in-frame clones only, minus some. D and trimming come from the DNA, and the V and J calls and clone size come from that table. The table has around 150,000 clones, around 80% seen once. The rearrangement joins TRBV12-5 to TRBJ1-1; D is unclear. Sequencing input: peripheral blood. The origin of this receptor is a woman older than 75 in a cohort sampled during active or convalescent COVID-19. CDR3 in amino acids: CASGLNGIVLEAFF. The CDR3 DNA reads as TGTGCTAGTGGTTTGAACGGGATAGTTCTTGAAGCTTTCTTT.